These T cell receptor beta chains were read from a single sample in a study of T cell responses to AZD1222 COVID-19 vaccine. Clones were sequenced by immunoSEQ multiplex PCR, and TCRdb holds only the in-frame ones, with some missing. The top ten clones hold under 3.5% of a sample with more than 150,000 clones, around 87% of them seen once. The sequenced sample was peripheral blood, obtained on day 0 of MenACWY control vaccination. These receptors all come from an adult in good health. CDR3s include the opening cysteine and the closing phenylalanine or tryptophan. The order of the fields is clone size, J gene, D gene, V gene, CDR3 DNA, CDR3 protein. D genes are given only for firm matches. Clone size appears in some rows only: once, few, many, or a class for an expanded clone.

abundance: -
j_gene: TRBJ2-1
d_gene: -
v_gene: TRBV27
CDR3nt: TGTGCCAGCCGACTAACCTACAATGAGCAGTTCTTC
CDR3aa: CASRLTYNEQFF

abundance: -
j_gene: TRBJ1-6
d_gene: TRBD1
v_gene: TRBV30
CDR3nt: TGTGCCTGGAGTGTACAGGGGAATTCACCCCTCCACTTT
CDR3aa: CAWSVQGNSPLHF

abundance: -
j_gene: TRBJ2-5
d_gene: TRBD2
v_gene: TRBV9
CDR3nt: TGTGCCAGCAGCGTAGCGGGGGGAGAGACCCAGTACTTC
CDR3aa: CASSVAGGETQYF

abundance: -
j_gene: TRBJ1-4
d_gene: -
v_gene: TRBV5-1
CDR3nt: TGCGCCAGCAAGAGGGACACCTCTAATGAAAAACTGTTTTTT
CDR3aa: CASKRDTSNEKLFF

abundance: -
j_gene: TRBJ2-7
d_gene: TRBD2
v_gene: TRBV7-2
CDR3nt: TGTGCCAGCAGCACCGGACTAGCGGGGTACGAGCAGTACTTC
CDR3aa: CASSTGLAGYEQYF

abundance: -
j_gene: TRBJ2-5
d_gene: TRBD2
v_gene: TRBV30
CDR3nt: TGTGCCTGGAAATCGGGACTAGCAAGGACACTCGGGGAGACCCAGTACTTC
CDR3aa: CAWKSGLARTLGETQYF

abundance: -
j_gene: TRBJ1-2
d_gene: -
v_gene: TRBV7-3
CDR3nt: TGTGCCAGCAGCTTAAACGTGGGCCTATCATATGGCTACACCTTC
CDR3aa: CASSLNVGLSYGYTF

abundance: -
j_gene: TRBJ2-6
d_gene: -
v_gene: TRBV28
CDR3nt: TGTGCCAGCAGTTATGCTGGGGGCCCTGGGGCCAACGTCCTGACTTTC
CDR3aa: CASSYAGGPGANVLTF

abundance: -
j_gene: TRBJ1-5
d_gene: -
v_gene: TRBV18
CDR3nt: TGTGCCAGCTCACCACGAGGAGGGGCCAATCAGCCCCAGCATTTT
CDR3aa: CASSPRGGANQPQHF

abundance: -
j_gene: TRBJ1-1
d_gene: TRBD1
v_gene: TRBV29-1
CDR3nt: TGCAGCGTCGTACAGGGGTTTGGCAGCACTGAAGCTTTCTTT
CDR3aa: CSVVQGFGSTEAFF

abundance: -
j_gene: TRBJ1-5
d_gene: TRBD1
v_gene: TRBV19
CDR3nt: TGTGCCAGTAGTAACCAGGGGGCGAGTCGGAATCAGCCCCAGCATTTT
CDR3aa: CASSNQGASRNQPQHF

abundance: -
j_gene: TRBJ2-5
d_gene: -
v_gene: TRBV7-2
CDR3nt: TGTGCCAGCAGCTTATCAGGACGCTTCCAAGAGACCCAGTACTTC
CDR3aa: CASSLSGRFQETQYF

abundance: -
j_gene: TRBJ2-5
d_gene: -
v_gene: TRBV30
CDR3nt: TGTGCCTGGAAGTGGGACTTCCAAGAGACCCAGTACTTC
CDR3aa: CAWKWDFQETQYF

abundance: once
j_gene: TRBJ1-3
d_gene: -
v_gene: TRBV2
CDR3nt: TGTGCCAGCAGTGAATTAGAACTCTCCTTT
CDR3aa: CASSELELSF

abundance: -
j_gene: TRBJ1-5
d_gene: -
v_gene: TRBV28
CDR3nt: TGTGCCAGCAGTTATGGGCTTCAGCCCCAGCATTTT
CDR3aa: CASSYGLQPQHF

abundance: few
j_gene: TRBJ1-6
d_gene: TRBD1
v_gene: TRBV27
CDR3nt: TGTGCCAGCAGTTCCGAGGGGGCATCCCTTAGCTCACCCCTCCACTTT
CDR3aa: CASSSEGASLSSPLHF

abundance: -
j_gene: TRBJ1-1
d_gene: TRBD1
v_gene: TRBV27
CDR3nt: TGTGCCAGTACGGGACAGGGGATTGCTGAAGCTTTCTTT
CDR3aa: CASTGQGIAEAFF

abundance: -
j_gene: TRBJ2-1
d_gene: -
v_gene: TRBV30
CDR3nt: TGTGCCTGGAGTGTATTCCAGAGCTCCTACAATGAGCAGTTCTTC
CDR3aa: CAWSVFQSSYNEQFF

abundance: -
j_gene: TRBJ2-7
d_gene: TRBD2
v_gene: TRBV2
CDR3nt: TGTGCCAGCAGGGGGGTAGCGGGAGGCTTTGAGCAGTACTTC
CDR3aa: CASRGVAGGFEQYF

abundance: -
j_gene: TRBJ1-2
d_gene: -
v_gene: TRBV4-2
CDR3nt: TGTGCCAGCAGCCAAGGTTCGGGGCGCGGCTACACCTTC
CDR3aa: CASSQGSGRGYTF

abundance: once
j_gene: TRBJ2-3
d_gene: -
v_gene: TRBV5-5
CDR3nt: TGTGCCAGCAGCTTGGAGGAGGGCACAGATACGCAGTATTTT
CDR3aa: CASSLEEGTDTQYF

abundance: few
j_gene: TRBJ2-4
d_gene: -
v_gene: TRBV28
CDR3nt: TGTGCCAGCACCGATTCGCGATCCGGACGGGAATTGTGGTACTTC
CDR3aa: CASTDSRSGRELWYF

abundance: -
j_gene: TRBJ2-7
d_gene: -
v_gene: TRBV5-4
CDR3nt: TGTGCCAGCAGTCAAAGCTCCTACGAGCAGTACTTC
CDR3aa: CASSQSSYEQYF

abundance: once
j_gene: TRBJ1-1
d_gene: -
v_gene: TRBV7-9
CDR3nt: TGTGCCAGCAGCTTAGGCAGGGGTGGGGTCAACACTGAAGCTTTCTTT
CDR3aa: CASSLGRGGVNTEAFF

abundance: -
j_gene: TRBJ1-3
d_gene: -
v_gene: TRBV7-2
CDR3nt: TGTGCCAGCAGCTTAGTGGCCACGGGAAACACCATATATTTT
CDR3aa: CASSLVATGNTIYF

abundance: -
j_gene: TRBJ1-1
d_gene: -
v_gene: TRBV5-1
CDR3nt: TGCGCCAGCAGTCTGCTCGACGGACCGAGCTCTGAAGCTTTCTTT
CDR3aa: CASSLLDGPSSEAFF

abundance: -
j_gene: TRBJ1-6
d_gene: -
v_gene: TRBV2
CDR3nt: TGTGCCAGCACCGGGGGCTATAATTCACCCCTCCACTTT
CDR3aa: CASTGGYNSPLHF

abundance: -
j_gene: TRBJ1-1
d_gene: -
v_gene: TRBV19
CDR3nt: TGTGCCAGTAACAACAGGCGCACTGAAGCTTTCTTT
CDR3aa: CASNNRRTEAFF

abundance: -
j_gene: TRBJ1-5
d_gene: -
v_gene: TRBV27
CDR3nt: TGTGCCAGCAGTTCACAGGGTTGGAATCAGCCCCAGCATTTT
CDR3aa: CASSSQGWNQPQHF

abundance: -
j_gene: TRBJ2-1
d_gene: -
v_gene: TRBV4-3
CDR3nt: TGCGCCAGCAGCCAAGACCCGACTAGTCGGGAGCAGTTCTTC
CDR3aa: CASSQDPTSREQFF

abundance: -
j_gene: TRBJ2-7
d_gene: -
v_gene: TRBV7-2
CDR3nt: TGTGCCAGCAGCTTACGAGAGAACGACCTCTACGAGCAGTACTTC
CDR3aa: CASSLRENDLYEQYF

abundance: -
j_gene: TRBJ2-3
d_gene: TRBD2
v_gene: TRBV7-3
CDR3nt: TGTGCCAGCAGCTTAACATTCAGGACTAGCGGGACCACAGATACGCAGTATTTT
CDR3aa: CASSLTFRTSGTTDTQYF

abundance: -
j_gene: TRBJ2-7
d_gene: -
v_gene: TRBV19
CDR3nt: TGTGCCAGTAGCAGCCGACAGGCCTCCTACGAGCAGTACTTC
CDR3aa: CASSSRQASYEQYF

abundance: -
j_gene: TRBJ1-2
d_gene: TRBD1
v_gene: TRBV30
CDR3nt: TGTGCCGGGTCAGGGGGGGGGTATGGCTACACCTTC
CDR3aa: CAGSGGGYGYTF

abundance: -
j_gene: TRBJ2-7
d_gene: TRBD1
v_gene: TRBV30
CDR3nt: TGTGCCTGGAAGGGGACAGGGTTGGGAGAGCAGTACTTC
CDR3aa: CAWKGTGLGEQYF

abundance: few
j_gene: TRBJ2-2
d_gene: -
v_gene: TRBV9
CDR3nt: TGTGCCAGCAGCTTCACTCAGGGGAGCACCGGGGAGCTGTTTTTT
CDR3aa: CASSFTQGSTGELFF

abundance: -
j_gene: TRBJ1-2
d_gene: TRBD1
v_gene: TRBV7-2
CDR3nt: TGTGCCAGCAGCTATCAGGGGGCGCGTGGCTATGGCTACACCTTC
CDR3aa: CASSYQGARGYGYTF

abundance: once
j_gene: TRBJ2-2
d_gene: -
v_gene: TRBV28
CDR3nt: TGTGCCAGCCCTGGAGGCGGGAAGAACACCGGGGAGCTGTTTTTT
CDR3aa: CASPGGGKNTGELFF

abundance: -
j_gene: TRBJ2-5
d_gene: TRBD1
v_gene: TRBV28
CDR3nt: TGTGCCAGCAGTCCGCGGACAGGGGGCAATATCGGGCAAGAGACCCAGTACTTC
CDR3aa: CASSPRTGGNIGQETQYF

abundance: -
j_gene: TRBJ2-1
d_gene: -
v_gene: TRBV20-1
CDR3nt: TGCAGTCCTGGGGAGAATGAGCAGTTCTTC
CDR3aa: CSPGENEQFF

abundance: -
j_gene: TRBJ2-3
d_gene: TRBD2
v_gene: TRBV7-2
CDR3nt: TGTGCCAGCAGCTTAGTCCTAGCGGGGGGGCCAAACACAGATACGCAGTATTTT
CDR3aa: CASSLVLAGGPNTDTQYF

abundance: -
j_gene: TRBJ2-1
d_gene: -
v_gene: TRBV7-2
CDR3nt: TGTGCCAGCAGCTTAATTAGCAGCAATGAGCAGTTCTTC
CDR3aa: CASSLISSNEQFF

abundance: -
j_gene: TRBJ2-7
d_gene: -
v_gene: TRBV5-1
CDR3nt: TGCGCCAGTACGGACGGTACCTACGAGCAGTACTTC
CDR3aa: CASTDGTYEQYF

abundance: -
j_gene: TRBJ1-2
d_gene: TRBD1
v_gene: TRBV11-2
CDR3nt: TGTGCCAGCAGCCGCGACAGGGGTGGAGGCTACACCTTC
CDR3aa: CASSRDRGGGYTF

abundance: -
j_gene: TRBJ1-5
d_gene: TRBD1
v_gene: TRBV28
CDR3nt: TGTGCCAGCAGTCGACCACAGGGGGCAAGCAATCAGCCCCAGCATTTT
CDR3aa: CASSRPQGASNQPQHF